The entry that follows covers one TCR beta chain sequence. Its binding antigen is unknown. No much larger clone is present one base from it, and per-base qualities are unavailable. The sample belongs to a study of cytomegalovirus exposure and HLA in healthy donors (dated by TCRdb to the late 2010s). The study in broad terms: An earlier analysis of 587 of the donors reported 276 Gb of sequence data and approximately 120 million unique TCR beta sequences obtained from around 190 million T cells. Roughly 300 gigabases of sequencing data and tens of millions of unique TCR sequences were included in an early release covering roughly 600 HLA-typed donors. The genetic ancestry cluster associated with self-reported Caucasian donors included 81% of the roughly 410 genotyped donors. The study was designed to test whether signatures of past pathogen exposure could be identified by cataloging public T cell receptors. The T cell repertoires of 550 to 850 subjects were profiled by immunosequencing and related to cytomegalovirus serostatus. A separate validation cohort of about 110 different subjects was used in addition to the 666-subject first cohort. High-throughput TCR immunosequencing, statistical association of individual TCRs with disease status, and machine learning were combined to predict cytomegalovirus infection status. A later analysis re-examined previously published TCR beta repertoires from just over 650 donors and added high-resolution HLA genotyping to investigate patterns of TCR occurrence. Rather than using new phenotypic data, the later analysis identified candidate immune exposures from TCR beta sequences and from how often those sequences occurred across donors. In an earlier analysis of roughly 600 of the donors, high-throughput TCR beta sequencing was used to judge whether each TCR beta V gene segment behaved as functional or pseudogenic. Donor age, sex, ethnicity and CMV serostatus were compiled alongside the repertoire data. A later genetic analysis took genome-wide SNP genotypes for about 65% of the roughly 670 donors and used that subset as a discovery cohort. Every discovery cohort repertoire had been produced on one sequencing platform. HLA typing included class I and class II loci at four-digit resolution. Typing coverage varied by locus: about 620-630 donors for A, B, C, DRB1 and DQB1; more than 500 for DQA1; over 600 for DPA1; roughly 450 for DPB1. Because of strong linkage in the cohort, roughly five DR-DQ haplotypes were treated as single units for association and clustering. On average, roughly 250,000 unique TCR beta nucleotide sequences were sequenced per donor among 398 genotyped donors of the cohort, with 15% to 20% of those sequences being non-productive. Points the paper makes about the study in general: Strong co-occurrence of HLA alleles, especially DR and DQ, made assigning TCR associations to individual alleles difficult. Compared with equally common non-associated chains, HLA-associated TCR beta chains in a later analysis were more clonally expanded and had lower generation probabilities. In a later genetic analysis, a missense DCLRE1C variant was associated with V-gene and J-gene trimming of TCR beta chains, and the association was replicated in an independent cohort. An earlier analysis of some 560 of the donors showed that most TCR beta V segments appeared in productive rearrangements either about 87% or about 30% of the time, which broadly matched IMGT annotations. HLA typing was unavailable for some donors at each locus, so association tests used only the typed subset. For the cohort, immune exposure information was limited to CMV serostatus. In vitro tests confirmed that a few of the cytomegalovirus-associated TCR beta chains recognize cytomegalovirus antigens. Because the 87-base-pair reads could not distinguish some IMGT-functional V segments, including TRBV6-2 and TRBV6-3, those segments were excluded. According to a later genetic analysis, donors in an Asian-associated ancestry cluster had fewer N-insertions in productive TCRs than the approximately 700-donor mean. This cohort had only TCR beta chains sequenced, and the lack of alpha or paired-chain data limited which features could be detected. A further reported finding was that TCR beta sequences accurately predicted the HLA-A and HLA-B alleles for most subjects in the first cohort. At a false discovery rate of 0.05, a later analysis linked some 18,000 TCR beta sequences to specific HLA alleles. While some public TCRs were present in many individuals, most TCR sequences turned up only very rarely across donors. The presence/absence analyses assumed that sequencing depth was roughly uniform across donors, and that assumption may not be true. Because counts were too low, approximately 18 rarely observed V segments, including chromosome 9 orphons, were excluded from the earlier analysis of 587 of the donors. Linkage disequilibrium might explain the correlated functional status among segregating V segments, but an unknown experimental factor could not be excluded. In a later analysis, most CMV-associated TCR beta chains were found to appear HLA-restricted, with HLA associations seemingly driven largely by CMV exposure. A group of highly shared sequence variants was considered likely to be a technical artifact of the sequencing pipeline. The study listed approximately 150 TCR beta chains as associated with cytomegalovirus. A later analysis found that TCR association rates varied across HLA loci, with DRB1 alleles showing the most associated TCRs and HLA-C alleles the fewest. The authors suggested that the approach could potentially be extended to other disease states and immunological phenotypes. Several of the top co-occurrence clusters appeared to be linked to parvovirus B19, influenza, CMV and Epstein-Barr virus, according to a later analysis. In both the original and validation cohorts, the classifier was reported to diagnose cytomegalovirus status with high specificity and sensitivity.

The cohort consisted of approximately 690 healthy bone marrow donors. At the time of sampling, all cohort members were nominally healthy, though unrecorded immune exposures were likely present. The donor tested CMV seropositive and was one of the 289 seropositive cohort members. Each donor provided a peripheral blood sample, and peripheral blood mononuclear cells were used for TCR beta sequencing. The Qiagen DNeasy Blood Extraction Kit was used to extract genomic DNA from the blood cell samples. Library generation was performed with the immunoSEQ multiplex PCR assay. For the multiplex PCR, a mixture combining 60 forward primers for TCR Vbeta segments and 13 reverse primers for TCR Jbeta segments was used. Amplification of the CDR3 region of rearranged TCR beta genes was performed with a multiplex PCR assay on genomic DNA. The amplified TCR beta libraries were sequenced on the Illumina HiSeq System as 87-base-pair reads. Per the source publication's procedure: A later analysis tallied around 82 million unique TCR beta chains across the approximately 670 repertoires, and some 10 million of those chains were shared by two or more donors. A nearest-neighbor algorithm error-corrected the raw reads and collapsed the reads into unique sequences, merging closely related sequences to remove PCR and sequencing errors. CDR3 sequences were aligned to IMGT reference sequences to assign V, D and J gene segments. For a sequence to be retained, a match of at least six nucleotides to both a V gene segment and a J gene segment was required. Rearrangements were classified as productive when the CDR3 lacked stop codons and remained in frame with V and J, and all other rearrangements were classified as non-productive. Following IMGT convention, CDR3 was defined as the stretch from the second conserved V-encoded cysteine up to the conserved J-encoded phenylalanine. In an earlier analysis of roughly 580 of the donors, sequences lacking an unambiguous match to a single V gene segment were excluded. An earlier analysis of approximately 590 of the donors classified V segments as functional when productive rearrangements were above 56.7% and as segregating when the standard deviation between donors was above 5%. A statistical classification framework was built to diagnose cytomegalovirus status from the catalog of TCR beta chain sequences. In a later analysis, TCR nucleotide sequences were compared against IMGT/GENE-DB human TR gene sequences so that V and J genes could be assigned. A later analysis assigned CDR3 sequences and most-parsimonious VDJ recombination scenarios with the TCRdist pipeline. In a later analysis, each TCR beta chain was defined by its CDR3 amino acid sequence together with its V-gene family, and reads lacking a unique V-gene family were excluded. A later analysis removed several hundred highly shared, low-generation-probability nucleotide sequences to deal with suspected cross-contamination and a sequencing artifact. For each public chain, a later analysis derived a clonal expansion index from normalized ranks of inferred template counts within each repertoire. In a later analysis, generation probabilities were computed using a VDJ recombination model fitted to out-of-frame rearrangements, and the results were checked against IGoR. In a later analysis, TCR-TCR, TCR-HLA and TCR-CMV co-occurrence was scored with hypergeometric tests, and a repertoire-size bias correction was applied to TCR pairs. A later analysis estimated false discovery rates by permuting HLA or CMV assignments 20 times. A later analysis grouped co-occurring TCRs with DBSCAN, adding TCRdist sequence similarity when clustering within HLA-allele-positive subsets. Co-occurrence clustering excluded repertoires with fewer than 30,000 or more than 120,000 public chains, plus five with anomalous nucleotide sharing. This immuneACCESS table, as held by TCRdb, lists in-frame sequences with V and J called but not all clones. Of the missing ones, under half trace to an unresolved V gene in checked studies; the others have no known cause. Clone size and V and J calls were adopted from that table, with D and trimming inferred from the DNA. The sample profile shows around 110,000 clones; 65% of them were found once. The ten largest make up roughly 9.8% of the sample.

From its cysteine to its phenylalanine, the CDR3 spans 15 amino acids. Only CDR3 DNA is held: 45 bases, read in frame from base 1. Looking up the germline V gene (reference sequence) yields CDR1 SGHNT and CDR2 YYREEE. Trimming costs V 0 bases and J 0 bases, and their ends lie 7 bases apart. Sequencing was carried out using PBMCs. This receptor was obtained from a middle-aged woman in good health and CMV-seropositive. This chain joins TRBV5-4 to TRBJ2-1, with the D gene not confidently named. The nucleotides are TGTGCCAGCAGCTTGGAACTGAGCTCCTACAATGAGCAGTTCTTC. Translated, it gives CASSLELSSYNEQFF.